This T cell receptor beta chain originates from a study of PD-L1 blockade in urothelial cancer. Study background: Patients with male sex and bladder-origin urothelial cancer accounted for about 85% of the 29 enrolled.

Using immunoSEQ multiplex PCR, the repertoire was profiled, and TCRdb retains in-frame clones only, with some absent. The sample has more than 90,000 clones; around four fifths are singletons. The sample's time point: peripheral blood 6 weeks after treatment start. Germline CDR1 reads SGHDT; CDR2 reads YYEEEE. The CDR3 is made up of 13 amino acids. The V end was cut by 0 bases, the J end by 10 bases, with 11 bases between. Material: PBMCs, obtained around atezolizumab (anti-PD-L1) treatment. V usage is TRBV5-6 and J usage is TRBJ2-1; D is uncertain. The sequence came from a man in his 70s with urothelial cancer. This CDR3 reads CASSLVSVLEQFF. The CDR3 bases are TGTGCCAGCAGCTTGGTGTCCGTTCTCGAGCAGTTCTTC.